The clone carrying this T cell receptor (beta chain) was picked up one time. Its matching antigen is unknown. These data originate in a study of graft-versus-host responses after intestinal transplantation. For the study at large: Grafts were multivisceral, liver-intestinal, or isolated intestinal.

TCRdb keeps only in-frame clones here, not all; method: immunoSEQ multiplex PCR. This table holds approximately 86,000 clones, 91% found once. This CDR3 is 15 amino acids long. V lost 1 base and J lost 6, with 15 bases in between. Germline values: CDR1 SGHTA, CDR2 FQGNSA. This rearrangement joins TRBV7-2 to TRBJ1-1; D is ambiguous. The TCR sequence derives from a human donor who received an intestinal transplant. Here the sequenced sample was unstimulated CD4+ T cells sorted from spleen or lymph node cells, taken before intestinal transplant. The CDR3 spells CASSLVEVIVSEAFF. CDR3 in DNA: TGTGCCAGCAGCTTAGTTGAGGTCATAGTCTCTGAAGCTTTCTTT.